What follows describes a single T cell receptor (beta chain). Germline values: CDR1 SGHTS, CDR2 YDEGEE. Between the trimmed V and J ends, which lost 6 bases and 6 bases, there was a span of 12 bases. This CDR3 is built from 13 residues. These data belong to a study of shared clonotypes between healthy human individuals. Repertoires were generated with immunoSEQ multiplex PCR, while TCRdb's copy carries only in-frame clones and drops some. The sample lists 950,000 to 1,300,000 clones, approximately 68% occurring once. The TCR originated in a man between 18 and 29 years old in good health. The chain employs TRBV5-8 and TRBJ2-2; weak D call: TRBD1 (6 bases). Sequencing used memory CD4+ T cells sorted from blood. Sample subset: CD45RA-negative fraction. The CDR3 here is CASTLQGPGELFF. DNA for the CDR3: TGTGCCAGCACCCTACAGGGCCCCGGGGAGCTGTTTTTT.